Listed below are T cell receptor beta chains from one sample, sequenced in a study of blood T cell repertoires in COVID-19. The method was immunoSEQ multiplex PCR; TCRdb's version includes in-frame clones alone and lacks a portion of them. In the table there are around 130,000 clones, roughly 85% of which are singletons. Sequenced sample: peripheral blood. All receptors come from a man aged 45-65 years with acute or convalescent COVID-19. Each CDR3 is given with its conserved first and last residue. D genes are given only for firm matches. Size tells how often a clone was seen (once, few, many) or the class of an expanded clone, and some rows leave it out.

- | TRBD2 | TRBJ2-3 | TRBV7-3 | TGTGCCAGCAGCCTGCGACTAGCGGGCACAGATACGCAGTATTTT | CASSLRLAGTDTQYF
few | TRBD2 | TRBJ2-1 | TRBV2 | TGTGCCAGCCGCCACGGGGGGGGTTGGGAGCAGTTCTTC | CASRHGGGWEQFF
- | TRBD2 | TRBJ2-3 | TRBV5-4 | TGTGCCAGCAGCTCTAGCGGGAGAGGGGGGGATACGCAGTATTTT | CASSSSGRGGDTQYF
- | TRBD1 | TRBJ2-7 | TRBV5-1 | TGCGCCAGCAGCTTGGCCACCGGACAGGGAAGCTCCTACGAGCAGTACTTC | CASSLATGQGSSYEQYF
- | - | TRBJ1-6 | TRBV9 | TGTGCCAGCAGCGCGGACGGGGAAAATTCACCCCTCCACTTT | CASSADGENSPLHF
- | - | TRBJ2-5 | TRBV11-3 | TGTGCCAGCAGCTTAGTGCCGGGAGTGATCGGAGAGACCCAGTACTTC | CASSLVPGVIGETQYF
- | - | TRBJ1-1 | TRBV19 | TGTGCCAGCGCAGGGCTTGAAGCTTTCTTT | CASAGLEAFF
- | TRBD1 | TRBJ1-2 | TRBV6-5 | TGTGCCAGCAGTTTGACGGGACAGGGAGTCTATGGCTACACCTTC | CASSLTGQGVYGYTF
few | TRBD1 | TRBJ1-2 | TRBV24-1 | TGTGCCACCAGTGATGGGGGACAGATCTATGGCTACACCTTC | CATSDGGQIYGYTF
- | TRBD1 | TRBJ2-1 | TRBV9 | TGTGCCAGCAGCGTAGGGCCCGGGACAGGTATGAATGAGCAGTTCTTC | CASSVGPGTGMNEQFF
- | TRBD1 | TRBJ2-5 | TRBV4-1 | TGCGCCAGCAGCCAACATACCGGGACAGGGGGCGAGACCCAGTACTTC | CASSQHTGTGGETQYF
- | TRBD1 | TRBJ2-3 | TRBV15 | TGTGCCACCAGCAGAGTAGGACAGGGGTCAGATACGCAGTATTTT | CATSRVGQGSDTQYF
- | - | TRBJ1-2 | TRBV28 | TGTGCCAGCAGTTTACTTCTCACAGGGAACTATGGCTACACCTTC | CASSLLLTGNYGYTF
- | - | TRBJ1-1 | TRBV6-5 | TGTGCCAGCAAAATACCGGCGGCGGGTCCTGAAGCTTTCTTT | CASKIPAAGPEAFF
- | TRBD2 | TRBJ2-5 | TRBV3-1/TRBV3-2 | TGTGCCAGCAGCCAAGATCCCCTAGCGGAAGAGACCCAGTACTTC | CASSQDPLAEETQYF
- | - | TRBJ2-7 | TRBV2 | TGTGCCAGCAGGGGGGCGGACTACGAGCAGTACTTC | CASRGADYEQYF
- | - | TRBJ2-5 | TRBV2 | TGTGCCAGCGGATTAAGGACAGTACAAGAGACCCAGTACTTC | CASGLRTVQETQYF
- | - | TRBJ1-5 | TRBV6-2/TRBV6-3 | TGTGCCAGCAGTTCACAGTATAGCAATCAGCCCCAGCATTTT | CASSSQYSNQPQHF
- | TRBD1 | TRBJ2-7 | TRBV9 | TGTGCCAGCAGCCCCCGGGGGACAGGTGACTACGAGCAGTACTTC | CASSPRGTGDYEQYF
- | - | TRBJ2-3 | TRBV14 | TGTGCCAGCAGCCACCGCGGACAGAGCACAGATACGCAGTATTTT | CASSHRGQSTDTQYF
- | TRBD1 | TRBJ1-5 | TRBV24-1 | TGTGCCACCCGGACAGGACCCAGCAATCAGCCCCAGCATTTT | CATRTGPSNQPQHF
- | - | TRBJ2-7 | TRBV25-1 | TGTGCCACCCGGGAGGACAGCCACTACGAGCAGTACTTC | CATREDSHYEQYF
once | - | TRBJ1-2 | TRBV10-3 | TGTGCCGCGGTGGACACTCGACGGGATGGCTACACCTTC | CAAVDTRRDGYTF
- | - | TRBJ2-2 | TRBV2 | TGTGCCAGCAGTATCCAGCTAGGCACCGGGGAGCTGTTTTTT | CASSIQLGTGELFF
- | - | TRBJ2-7 | TRBV7-3 | TGTGCCAGCAGCTTAATCGACGGGGTCTCCTACGAGCAGTACTTC | CASSLIDGVSYEQYF
- | - | TRBJ1-6 | TRBV28 | TGTGCCAGCAGTTTTCAGGGATTGACGAATTCACCCCTCCACTTT | CASSFQGLTNSPLHF
few | TRBD1 | TRBJ2-7 | TRBV6-6 | TGTGCCAGCAGCTATGGGAGGGGGACAGGGTCCTACGAGCAGTACTTC | CASSYGRGTGSYEQYF
- | TRBD2 | TRBJ2-1 | TRBV6-6 | TGTGCCAGCAGTTATCTAGCGGTATACAATGAGCAGTTCTTC | CASSYLAVYNEQFF
- | TRBD2 | TRBJ2-7 | TRBV13 | TGTGCCAGCAGGCGGGGGGCAGGGCGCGAGCAGTACTTC | CASRRGAGREQYF
- | TRBD1 | TRBJ1-2 | TRBV5-1 | TGCGCCAGCAGCTCCCCGGGACAGGGGTCTGGTGACACCTTC | CASSSPGQGSGDTF
- | TRBD1 | TRBJ2-7 | TRBV4-1 | TGCGCCAGCAGCCAGCTTCCGGGACAGAGCTCCTACGAGCAGTACTTC | CASSQLPGQSSYEQYF
- | - | TRBJ1-1 | TRBV6-5 | TGTGCCAGCAGTTACGTCCCAGGGGTGGCGTACACTGAAGCTTTCTTT | CASSYVPGVAYTEAFF
- | TRBD1 | TRBJ1-1 | TRBV3-1/TRBV3-2 | TGTGCCAGCAGCCAAGTTACCGACAGGGACACTGAAGCTTTCTTT | CASSQVTDRDTEAFF
- | TRBD1 | TRBJ2-7 | TRBV5-6 | TGTGCCAGCAGCTTTGCCCAGGGGGCTTACGAGCAGTACTTC | CASSFAQGAYEQYF
- | - | TRBJ1-2 | TRBV5-5 | TGTGCCAGCAGCTTCGAAGGAGGGTCGGGCTATGGCTACACCTTC | CASSFEGGSGYGYTF
- | TRBD2 | TRBJ2-1 | TRBV19 | TGTGCCAGTAGTATAGATCGGAGCGGGAGCTACAATGAGCAGTTCTTC | CASSIDRSGSYNEQFF
once | TRBD1 | TRBJ2-7 | TRBV2 | TGTGCCAGCACCCCGGACAGGGTTTCTGCCGAGCAGTACTTC | CASTPDRVSAEQYF
- | TRBD1 | TRBJ1-5 | TRBV11-2 | TGTGCCAGCAGCTTAGGGGACAGGGAAAATCAGCCCCAGCATTTT | CASSLGDRENQPQHF
- | - | TRBJ1-1 | TRBV7-6 | TGTGCCAGCACTCGGGGTGCCGAAGCTTTCTTT | CASTRGAEAFF
- | TRBD1 | TRBJ1-5 | TRBV7-9 | TGTGCCAGCAGCTTAACCCAGGGGGGACGAAATCAGCCCCAGCATTTT | CASSLTQGGRNQPQHF
- | TRBD2 | TRBJ2-2 | TRBV7-2 | TGTGCCAGCAGCCTAAGGACTAGCGGGAGGTCTGGGGAGCTGTTTTTT | CASSLRTSGRSGELFF
- | - | TRBJ1-5 | TRBV12-3/TRBV12-4 | TGTGCCAGCAGTAAGGGACACCGACTTTTGCATTTT | CASSKGHRLLHF
- | TRBD1 | TRBJ1-5 | TRBV3-1/TRBV3-2 | TGTGCCAGCAGCCAAGGGACAGGGAGGAATCAGCCCCAGCATTTT | CASSQGTGRNQPQHF
- | - | TRBJ2-5 | TRBV6-5 | TGTGCCAGCAGTCGGGTCAGGGGATTACAAGAGACCCAGTACTTC | CASSRVRGLQETQYF
- | - | TRBJ1-5 | TRBV6-5 | TGTGCCAGCACCAGACAGTTCAATCAGCCCCAGCATTTT | CASTRQFNQPQHF
- | - | TRBJ1-4 | TRBV30 | TGTGCCTGGAGTGTAAGTGAAAGAACTCAACTGTTTTTT | CAWSVSERTQLFF
- | - | TRBJ1-6 | TRBV3-1/TRBV3-2 | TGTGCCAGCAGCCAAGGGGGGGGGAATTCACCCCTCCACTTT | CASSQGGGNSPLHF
- | - | TRBJ1-2 | TRBV30 | TGTGCCTGGAGTGTACAGGGAGGGGGTGGCTACACCTTC | CAWSVQGGGGYTF
- | - | TRBJ1-1 | TRBV18 | TGTGCCAGCTCACCACCGGCCGGGCGGACTAACACTGAAGCTTTCTTT | CASSPPAGRTNTEAFF
- | TRBD1 | TRBJ2-7 | TRBV3-1/TRBV3-2 | TGTGCCAGCAGCCAAGAGCAGGGGGCCATAGAGCAGTACTTC | CASSQEQGAIEQYF
- | - | TRBJ2-3 | TRBV24-1 | TGTGCCACCAGTGGCGGGAGCACAGATACGCAGTATTTT | CATSGGSTDTQYF
once | - | TRBJ2-5 | TRBV27 | TGTGCCAGCAACTTCGACAGGCTTGCGCCAGAGACCCAGTACTTC | CASNFDRLAPETQYF
- | - | TRBJ1-5 | TRBV6-5 | TGTGCCAGCAGTTACGGGGGGGATGGGGCTCAGCCCCAGCATTTT | CASSYGGDGAQPQHF
- | TRBD2 | TRBJ2-2 | TRBV11-3 | TGTGCCAGCAGGACTAGAATGCGGGGGGCCGGCGGGGAGCTGTTTTTT | CASRTRMRGAGGELFF